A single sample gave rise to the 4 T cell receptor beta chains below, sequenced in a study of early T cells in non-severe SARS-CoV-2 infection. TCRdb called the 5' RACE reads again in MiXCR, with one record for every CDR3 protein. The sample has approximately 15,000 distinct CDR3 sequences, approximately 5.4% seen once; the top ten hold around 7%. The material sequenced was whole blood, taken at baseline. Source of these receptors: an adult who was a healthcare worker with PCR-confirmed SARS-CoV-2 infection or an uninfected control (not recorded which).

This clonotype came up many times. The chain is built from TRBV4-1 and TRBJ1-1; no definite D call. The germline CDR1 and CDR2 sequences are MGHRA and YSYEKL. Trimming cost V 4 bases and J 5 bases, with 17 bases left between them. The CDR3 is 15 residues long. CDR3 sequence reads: CASSLSPGQQTEAFF. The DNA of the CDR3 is TGCGCCAGCAGCCTGTCCCCCGGCCAGCAGACTGAAGCTTTCTTT.

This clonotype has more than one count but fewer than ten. Here the CDR3 reads CSARVPGTGNEKLFF. In DNA form, the CDR3 reads TGCAGTGCTAGAGTTCCGGGGACAGGGAATGAAAAACTGTTTTTT. V is TRBV20-1 and J is TRBJ1-4; TRBD1 aligns across 9 bases. Per the germline V gene, CDR1 is DFQATT and CDR2 is SNEGSKA (reference sequence). This CDR3 spans 15 amino acids. The ends lost 1 base at V and 5 bases at J; junction bases unmatched: 5.

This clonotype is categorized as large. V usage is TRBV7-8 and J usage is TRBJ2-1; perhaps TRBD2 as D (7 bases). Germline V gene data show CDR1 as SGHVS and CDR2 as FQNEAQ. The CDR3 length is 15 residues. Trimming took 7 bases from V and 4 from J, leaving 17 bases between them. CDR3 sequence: CASTAGARAYNEQFF. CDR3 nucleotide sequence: TGTGCCAGCACCGCGGGGGCCAGAGCATACAATGAGCAGTTCTTC.

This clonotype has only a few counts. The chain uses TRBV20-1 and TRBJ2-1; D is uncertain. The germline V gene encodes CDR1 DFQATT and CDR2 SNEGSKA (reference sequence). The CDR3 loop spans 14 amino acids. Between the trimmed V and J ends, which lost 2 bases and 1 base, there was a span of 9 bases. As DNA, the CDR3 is TGCAGTGCTAGATATTGGCGATCCTACAATGAGCAGTTCTTC. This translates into CSARYWRSYNEQFF.